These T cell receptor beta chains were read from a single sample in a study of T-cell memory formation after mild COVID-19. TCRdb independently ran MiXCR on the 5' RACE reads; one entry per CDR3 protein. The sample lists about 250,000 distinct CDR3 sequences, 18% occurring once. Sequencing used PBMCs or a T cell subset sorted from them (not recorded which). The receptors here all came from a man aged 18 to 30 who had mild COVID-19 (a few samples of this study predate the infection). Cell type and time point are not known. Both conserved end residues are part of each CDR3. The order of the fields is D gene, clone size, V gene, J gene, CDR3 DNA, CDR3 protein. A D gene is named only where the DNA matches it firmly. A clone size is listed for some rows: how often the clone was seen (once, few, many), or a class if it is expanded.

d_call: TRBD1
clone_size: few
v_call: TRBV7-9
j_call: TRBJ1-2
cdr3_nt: TGTGCCAGCAGCGGCGGACAGGACTATGGCTACACCTTC
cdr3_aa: CASSGGQDYGYTF

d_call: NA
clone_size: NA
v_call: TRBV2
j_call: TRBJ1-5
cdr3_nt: TGTGCCAGCAGTGAAGTAGGAGGTCAGCCCCAGCATTTT
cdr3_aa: CASSEVGGQPQHF

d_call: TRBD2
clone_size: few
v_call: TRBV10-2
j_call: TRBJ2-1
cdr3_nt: TGCGCCAGCAGTGATCCGACTAGCGGGGGAACCTACAATGAGCAGTTCTTC
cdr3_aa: CASSDPTSGGTYNEQFF

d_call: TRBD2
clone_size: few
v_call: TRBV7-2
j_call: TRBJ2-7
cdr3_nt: TGTGCCAGCAGCCGAGATCTAGCGGGGGGAGAATACGAGCAGTACTTC
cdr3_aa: CASSRDLAGGEYEQYF

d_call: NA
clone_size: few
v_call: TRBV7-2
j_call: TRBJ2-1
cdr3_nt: TGTGCCAGCAGCTTAGGGGGGGCGCGGGCGTCCTACAATGAGCAGTTCTTC
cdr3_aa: CASSLGGARASYNEQFF

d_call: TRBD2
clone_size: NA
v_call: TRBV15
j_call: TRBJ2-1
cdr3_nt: TGTGCCACCAGCAGAGAAGGCGGGGGGTTGTTTGAGCAGTTCTTC
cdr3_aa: CATSREGGGLFEQFF

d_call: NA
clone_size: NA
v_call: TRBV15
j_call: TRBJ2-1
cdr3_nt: TGTGCCACCAGCAGAGACGTTTCGGCGCTGGGTGAGCAGTTCTTC
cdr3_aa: CATSRDVSALGEQFF

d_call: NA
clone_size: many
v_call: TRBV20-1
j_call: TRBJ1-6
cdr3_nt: TGCAGTGCTGCGCCCGACAGCCCGAATTCACCCCTCCACTTT
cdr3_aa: CSAAPDSPNSPLHF

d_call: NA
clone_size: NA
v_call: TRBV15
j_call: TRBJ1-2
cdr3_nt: TGTGCCACCAGCAGAGGCCCCAGTACCTGGGAGGGCTACACCTTC
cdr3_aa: CATSRGPSTWEGYTF

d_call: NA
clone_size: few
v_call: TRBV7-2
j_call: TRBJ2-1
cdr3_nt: TGTGCCAGCAGCTTAGGTCGGGGGGCCTCCAATGAGCAGTTCTTC
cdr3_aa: CASSLGRGASNEQFF

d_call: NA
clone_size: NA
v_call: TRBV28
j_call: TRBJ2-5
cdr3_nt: TGTGCCAGCAGTTTCTTGGTGGGCCTCCAAGAGACCCAGTACTTC
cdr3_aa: CASSFLVGLQETQYF

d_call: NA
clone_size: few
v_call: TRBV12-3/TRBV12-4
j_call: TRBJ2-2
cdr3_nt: TGTGCCAGCAGTCCTTTAGGCACCGGGGAGCTGTTTTTT
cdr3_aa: CASSPLGTGELFF

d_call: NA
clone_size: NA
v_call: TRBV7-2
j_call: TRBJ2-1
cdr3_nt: TGTGCCAGCAGCTTAAACAGGGATGAGCAGTTCTTC
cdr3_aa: CASSLNRDEQFF

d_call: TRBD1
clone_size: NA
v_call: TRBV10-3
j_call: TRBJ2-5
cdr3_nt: TGTGCCATCAGTGCCCCAGGGGGGACCCAGTACTTC
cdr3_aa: CAISAPGGTQYF

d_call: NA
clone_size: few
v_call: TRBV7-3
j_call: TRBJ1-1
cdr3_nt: TGTGCCAGCAGCTTGAATGTGGGGAACACTGAAGCTTTCTTT
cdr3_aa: CASSLNVGNTEAFF

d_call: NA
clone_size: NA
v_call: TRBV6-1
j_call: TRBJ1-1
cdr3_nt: TGTGCCAGCAGACTTACTACGGGGGTCCATCAAGCTTTCTTT
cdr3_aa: CASRLTTGVHQAFF

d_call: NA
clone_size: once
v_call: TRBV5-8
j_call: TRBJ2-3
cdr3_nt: TGTGCCAGCAGCTTTAGGCCAGCCACAGATACGCAGTATTTT
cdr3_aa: CASSFRPATDTQYF

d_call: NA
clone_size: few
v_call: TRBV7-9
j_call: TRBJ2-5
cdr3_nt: TGTGCCAGCAGCTTAGAGGACACCCTGGGGGAGACCCAGTACTTC
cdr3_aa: CASSLEDTLGETQYF

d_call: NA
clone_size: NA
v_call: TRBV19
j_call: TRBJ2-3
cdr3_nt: TGTGCCAGCCGCCAATATCAGGGGGACTCTAGCACAGATACGCAGTATTTT
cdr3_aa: CASRQYQGDSSTDTQYF

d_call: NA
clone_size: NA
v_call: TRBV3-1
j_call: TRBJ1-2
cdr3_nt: TGTGCCAGCAGCCTTCCCGGGTCGAGGAATGGCTACACCTTC
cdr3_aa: CASSLPGSRNGYTF

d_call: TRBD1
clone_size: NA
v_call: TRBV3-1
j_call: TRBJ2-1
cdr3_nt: TGTGCCAGCAGCCGGGACAGAAATGAGCAGTTCTTC
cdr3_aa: CASSRDRNEQFF

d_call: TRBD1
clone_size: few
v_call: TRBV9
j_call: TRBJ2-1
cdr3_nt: TGTGCCAGCAGCCCCGACAGGGGTGAGCAGTTCTTC
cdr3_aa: CASSPDRGEQFF

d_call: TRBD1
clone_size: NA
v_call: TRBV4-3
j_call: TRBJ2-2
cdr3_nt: TGCGCCAGCAGCCTGGACAGGGTAGTAAGAGTGGGGGGCACCGGGGAGCTGTTTTTT
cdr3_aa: CASSLDRVVRVGGTGELFF

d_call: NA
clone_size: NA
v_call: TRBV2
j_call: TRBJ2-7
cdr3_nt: TGTGCCAGCAGCGGGTTTGACTCCTACGAGCAGTACTTC
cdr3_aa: CASSGFDSYEQYF

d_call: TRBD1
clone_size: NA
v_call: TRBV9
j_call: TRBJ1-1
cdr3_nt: TGTGCCAGCAGCGTCATCGCAGGGGGGGGGACTGAAGCTTTCTTT
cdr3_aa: CASSVIAGGGTEAFF

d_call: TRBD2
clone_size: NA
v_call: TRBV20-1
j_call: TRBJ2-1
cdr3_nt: TGCAGTGGGGTAGCGGGGAGCTCCTACAATGAGCAGTTCTTC
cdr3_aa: CSGVAGSSYNEQFF

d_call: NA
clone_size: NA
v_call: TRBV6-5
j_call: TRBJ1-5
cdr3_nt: TGTGCCAGCAGTCTTGGGGCCAGCAATCAGCCCCAGCATTTT
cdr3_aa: CASSLGASNQPQHF

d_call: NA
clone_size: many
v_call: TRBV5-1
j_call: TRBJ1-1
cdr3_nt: TGCGCCAGCAGCTTACATCGGGGGAACACTGAAGCTTTCTTT
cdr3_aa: CASSLHRGNTEAFF

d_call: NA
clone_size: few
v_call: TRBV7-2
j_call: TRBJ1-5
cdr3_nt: TGTGCCAGCAGCTTAGGCGGGACATTCAATCAGCCCCAGCATTTT
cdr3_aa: CASSLGGTFNQPQHF

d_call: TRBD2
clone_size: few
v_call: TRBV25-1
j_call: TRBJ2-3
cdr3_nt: TGTGCCAGCAGTGACAGGAGCGGGGGATGGACAGATACGCAGTATTTT
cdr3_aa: CASSDRSGGWTDTQYF

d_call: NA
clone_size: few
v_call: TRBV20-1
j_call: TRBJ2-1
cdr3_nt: TGCAGTGCTAGGTCTCGGAATTACAATGAGCAGTTCTTC
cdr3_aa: CSARSRNYNEQFF

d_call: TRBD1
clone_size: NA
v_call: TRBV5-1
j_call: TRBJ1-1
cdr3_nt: TGCGCCAGCAGCCCGGGACAGCAGAACACTGAAGCTTTCTTT
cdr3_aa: CASSPGQQNTEAFF

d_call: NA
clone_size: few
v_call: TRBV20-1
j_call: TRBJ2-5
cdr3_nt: TGCAGTGCTATCCGGGACTTACCTCAAGAGACCCAGTACTTC
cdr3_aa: CSAIRDLPQETQYF

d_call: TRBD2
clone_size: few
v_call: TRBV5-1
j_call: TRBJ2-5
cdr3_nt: TGCGCCAGCAGCTGGAGTAGCGGGGGGACCCAAGAGACCCAGTACTTC
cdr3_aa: CASSWSSGGTQETQYF

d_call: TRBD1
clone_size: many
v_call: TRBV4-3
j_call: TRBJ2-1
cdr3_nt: TGCGCCAGCAGCCAAGTACAGGGGAGTGGTGAGCAGTTCTTC
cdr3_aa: CASSQVQGSGEQFF

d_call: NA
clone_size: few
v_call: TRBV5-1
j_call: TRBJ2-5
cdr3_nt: TGCGCCAGCAGCTTGGCCGTCGTCCAAGAGACCCAGTACTTC
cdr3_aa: CASSLAVVQETQYF

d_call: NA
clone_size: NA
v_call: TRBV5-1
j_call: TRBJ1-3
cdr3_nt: TGCGCCAGCAGCTTGGCGGCCCTCGGAAACACCATATATTTT
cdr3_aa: CASSLAALGNTIYF

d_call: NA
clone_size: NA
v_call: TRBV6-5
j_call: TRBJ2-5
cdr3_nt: TGTGCCAGCAGTTACTCGATCCTAGGAGAGACCCAGTACTTC
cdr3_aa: CASSYSILGETQYF

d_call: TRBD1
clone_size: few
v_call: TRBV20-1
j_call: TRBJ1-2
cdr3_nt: TGCAGTGCTAGTACAGGGGGCTATGGCTACACCTTC
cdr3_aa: CSASTGGYGYTF

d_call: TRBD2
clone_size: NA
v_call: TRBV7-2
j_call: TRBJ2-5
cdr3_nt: TGTGCCAGCAGCTATTCTAGCGGGGGTTCGGAGACCCAGTACTTC
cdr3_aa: CASSYSSGGSETQYF

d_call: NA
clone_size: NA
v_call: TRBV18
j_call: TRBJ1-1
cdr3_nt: TGTGCCAGCTCACCACAGGGAATCACTGAAGCTTTCTTT
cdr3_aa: CASSPQGITEAFF

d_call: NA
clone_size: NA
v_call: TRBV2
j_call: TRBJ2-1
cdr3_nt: TGTGCCAGCAGTGGTGGGCAGGGGTCCGACAATGAGCAGTTCTTC
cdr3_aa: CASSGGQGSDNEQFF

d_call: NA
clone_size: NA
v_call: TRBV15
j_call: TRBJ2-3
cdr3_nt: TGTGCCACCAGCAAACTCTACACAGATACGCAGTATTTT
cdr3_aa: CATSKLYTDTQYF

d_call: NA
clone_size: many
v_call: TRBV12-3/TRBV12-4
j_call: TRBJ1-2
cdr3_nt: TGTGCCAGCAGTTTGGGCGCTGGCTACACCTTC
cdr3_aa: CASSLGAGYTF

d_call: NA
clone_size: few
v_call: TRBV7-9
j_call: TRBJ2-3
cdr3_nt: TGTGCCAGCAGCCCCCGGGGCAGTTACACAGATACGCAGTATTTT
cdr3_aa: CASSPRGSYTDTQYF

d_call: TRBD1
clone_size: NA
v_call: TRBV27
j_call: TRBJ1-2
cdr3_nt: TGTGCCAGCAGTTTATCGGGGACAGGGAGACGTTCTAACTATGGCTACACCTTC
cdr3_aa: CASSLSGTGRRSNYGYTF

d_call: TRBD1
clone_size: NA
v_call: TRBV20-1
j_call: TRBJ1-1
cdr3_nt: TGCAGTGCTACCGGACAGGGTGGCACTGAAGCTTTCTTT
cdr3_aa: CSATGQGGTEAFF

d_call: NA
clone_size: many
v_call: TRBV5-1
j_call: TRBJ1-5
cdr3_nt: TGCGCCAGCCGAACCTTAGGGCATTCCAATCAGCCCCAGCATTTT
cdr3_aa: CASRTLGHSNQPQHF

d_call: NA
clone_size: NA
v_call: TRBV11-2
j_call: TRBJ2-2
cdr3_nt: TGTGCCAGCAGCTTAGTGGTGGGGGACGCCGGGGAGCTGTTTTTT
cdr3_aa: CASSLVVGDAGELFF

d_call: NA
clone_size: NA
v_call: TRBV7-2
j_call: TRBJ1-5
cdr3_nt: TGTGCCAGCAGCCTGGATCACAGCCGGCCCCAGCATTTT
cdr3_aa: CASSLDHSRPQHF

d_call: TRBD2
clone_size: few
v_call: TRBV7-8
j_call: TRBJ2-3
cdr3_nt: TGTGCCAGCAGCTGGGATCCTCCTAGCGGGGGGGCCGCAGATACGCAGTATTTT
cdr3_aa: CASSWDPPSGGAADTQYF

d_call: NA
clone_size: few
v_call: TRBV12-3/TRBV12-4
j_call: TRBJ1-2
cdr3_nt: TGTGCCAGCAGTTCAACAGGATTCTATGGCTACACCTTC
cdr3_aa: CASSSTGFYGYTF

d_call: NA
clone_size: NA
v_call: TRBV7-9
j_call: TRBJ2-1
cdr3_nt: TGTGCCAGCACTAAGGGACTCCCGAGAGCGGGTGAGCAGTTCTTC
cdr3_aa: CASTKGLPRAGEQFF

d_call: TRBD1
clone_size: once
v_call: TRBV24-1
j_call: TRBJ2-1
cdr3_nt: TGTGCCACCATGGGACAGGGGACGGATGAGCAGTTCTTC
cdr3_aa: CATMGQGTDEQFF

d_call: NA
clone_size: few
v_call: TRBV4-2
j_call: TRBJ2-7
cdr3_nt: TGTGCCAGCAGCCAAGATCTCGGCAGGACCTACGAGCAGTACTTC
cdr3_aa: CASSQDLGRTYEQYF